Listed below are T cell receptor beta chains from one sample, sequenced in a study of Graves' ophthalmopathy and Graves' hyperthyroidism. TCRdb passed the multiplex PCR reads through MiXCR, listing each CDR3 protein once. The sample lists 560,000 or so distinct CDR3 sequences, less than 40% occurring once. Sequences were obtained from peripheral blood or thyroid tissue (not recorded which). All receptors come from an adult man with Graves' hyperthyroidism. The CDR3 runs from the conserved cysteine through the conserved F or W. A D gene is named only where the DNA matches it firmly. The listing skips clone size in some rows; elsewhere it reads once, few, many or a size class.

clone_size: many
cdr3_length: 13
v_call: TRBV7-6
j_call: TRBJ1-2
d_call: .
cdr3_aa: CASSSPGLHGYTF
cdr3_nt: TGTGCCAGCAGCTCTCCGGGACTTCATGGCTACACCTTC

clone_size: many
cdr3_length: 15
v_call: TRBV7-3
j_call: TRBJ1-1
d_call: .
cdr3_aa: CASSSTRIMNTEAFF
cdr3_nt: TGTGCCAGCAGCTCTACAAGAATCATGAACACTGAAGCTTTCTTT

clone_size: .
cdr3_length: 18
v_call: TRBV7-2
j_call: TRBJ1-5
d_call: TRBD1
cdr3_aa: CASSVARTGLNTGEPQHF
cdr3_nt: TGTGCCAGCAGCGTAGCCAGGACAGGGCTGAACACCGGGGAGCCCCAGCATTTT

clone_size: many
cdr3_length: 14
v_call: TRBV12-3/TRBV12-4
j_call: TRBJ1-5
d_call: .
cdr3_aa: CASRTQGGTQPQHF
cdr3_nt: TGTGCCAGCAGAACACAGGGAGGCACTCAGCCCCAGCATTTT

clone_size: .
cdr3_length: 14
v_call: TRBV2
j_call: TRBJ2-5
d_call: .
cdr3_aa: CASKYGQTYNEQYF
cdr3_nt: TGTGCCAGCAAATACGGACAGACCTACAATGAGCAGTACTTC

clone_size: .
cdr3_length: 15
v_call: TRBV2
j_call: TRBJ1-5
d_call: .
cdr3_aa: CASSELRTSNQPQHF
cdr3_nt: TGTGCCAGCAGTGAGCTCAGGACTAGCAATCAGCCCCAGCATTTT

clone_size: many
cdr3_length: 13
v_call: TRBV7-9
j_call: TRBJ2-7
d_call: .
cdr3_aa: CASSPGLGYEQYF
cdr3_nt: TGTGCCAGCAGCCCGGGACTGGGCTACGAGCAGTACTTC

clone_size: many
cdr3_length: 15
v_call: TRBV2
j_call: TRBJ2-5
d_call: TRBD1
cdr3_aa: CASSFDRERSETQYF
cdr3_nt: TGTGCCAGCAGTTTCGACAGGGAAAGGTCGGAGACCCAGTACTTC

clone_size: .
cdr3_length: 15
v_call: TRBV5-1
j_call: TRBJ2-5
d_call: .
cdr3_aa: CASSLAASLQETQYF
cdr3_nt: TGCGCCAGCAGCCTCGCCGCTAGCCTCCAAGAGACCCAGTACTTC

clone_size: many
cdr3_length: 16
v_call: TRBV25-1
j_call: TRBJ2-7
d_call: TRBD2
cdr3_aa: CASRQSRTSGAYEQYF
cdr3_nt: TGTGCCAGCAGACAAAGCCGGACTAGCGGAGCCTACGAGCAGTACTTC

clone_size: .
cdr3_length: 11
v_call: TRBV29-1
j_call: TRBJ1-4
d_call: .
cdr3_aa: CSYGGAGKLFF
cdr3_nt: TGCAGCTATGGAGGAGCGGGAAAACTGTTTTTT

clone_size: .
cdr3_length: 14
v_call: TRBV18
j_call: TRBJ1-1
d_call: .
cdr3_aa: CASSPQPGQTEAFF
cdr3_nt: TGTGCCAGCTCACCACAGCCAGGGCAAACTGAAGCTTTCTTT

clone_size: .
cdr3_length: 16
v_call: TRBV2
j_call: TRBJ1-1
d_call: TRBD1
cdr3_aa: CASSLSTGGLNTEAFF
cdr3_nt: TGTGCCAGCAGTTTAAGCACAGGGGGCTTGAACACTGAAGCTTTCTTT

clone_size: .
cdr3_length: 14
v_call: TRBV3-1
j_call: TRBJ2-7
d_call: .
cdr3_aa: CASSQAGGRNEQYF
cdr3_nt: TGTGCCAGCAGCCAAGCAGGGGGGCGAAACGAGCAGTACTTC